The 18 T cell receptor beta chains below were found in one sample sequenced in a study of OX40 agonist ivuxolimab in advanced cancers. Profiled with immunoSEQ multiplex PCR; TCRdb holds only in-frame clones, not every one. The sample has some 81,000 clones, around 88% seen once. The sequencing here drew on CD4+ or CD8+ T cells sorted from blood, taken in a trial of the OX40 agonist ivuxolimab. The receptors originated from an adult with an advanced solid tumor such as melanoma, head and neck, liver or kidney cancer.

The chain combines TRBV2 with TRBJ2-5, with TRBD1 matching 8 bases. Germline-derived CDR1 and CDR2 are SNHLY and FYNNEI. This CDR3 has 13 amino acids. V trimming: 8 bases; J trimming: 4 bases; junction bases outside the gene matches: 6. The DNA of the CDR3 is TGTGCCAGCGATAGAGACAGGGGAGAGACCCAGTACTTC. Amino acid sequence: CASDRDRGETQYF.

V usage is TRBV30 and J usage is TRBJ2-5; the match to TRBD2 covers 14 bases. TRBJ2-7 explains the end of the DNA better; the J call may be wrong. CDR1 and CDR2 (germline): GTSNPN, SVGIG (reference sequence). The CDR3 totals 17 residues. CDR3 protein: CAWSRLAGGPDSYEQYF. In DNA form, the CDR3 reads TGTGCCTGGTCGCGACTAGCGGGAGGGCCGGACTCCTACGAGCAGTACTTC.

The CDR3 loop reads CAWSKGDRRSYEQYF. Here the CDR3 DNA reads TGTGCCTGGAGTAAAGGGGACCGACGCTCCTACGAGCAGTACTTC. This chain connects TRBV30 to TRBJ2-7; tentatively, D is TRBD1 or TRBD2 (5 bases each). The germline V gene has CDR1 GTSNPN and CDR2 SVGIG (reference sequence). The CDR3 runs to 15 residues. Trimming took 2 bases from V and 0 from J, leaving 14 bases between them.

To note about this clone: At one of its ends the junction is not consistent with the germline gene, which may arise from a read error. The chain couples TRBV7-7 to TRBJ2-3; weak D call: TRBD1 (6 bases). The CDR3 runs 14 residues. Germline CDR1 reads SSHAT; CDR2 reads FNYEAQ (reference sequence). The CDR3 DNA reads as TGTGCTAGCAGCACAGTCCCAGGGGCGGATACGCAGTATTTT. It codes for CASSTVPGADTQYF.

Here the CDR3 reads CASSQEGARGYTF. CDR3 in DNA: TGCGCCAGCAGCCAAGAAGGTGCTCGGGGCTACACCTTC. The chain recombines TRBV4-1 with TRBJ1-2; D unresolved. Trimming took 0 bases from V and 8 from J, leaving 10 bases between them. Germline values: CDR1 MGHRA, CDR2 YSYEKL. This CDR3 has 13 residues.

This clone occurred a few times. This sequence joins TRBV5-1 and TRBJ1-2; tentative D call: TRBD1 (6 bases). The CDR3 runs 16 residues. Deletions cut 0 bases from V and 4 bases from J, with 16 bases between. In germline, CDR1 is SGHRS, CDR2 YFSETQ. The CDR3 coding sequence is TGCGCCAGCAGCTTGGCCTCGGGGGCCGTTGCCTATGGCTACACCTTC. Translating it yields CASSLASGAVAYGYTF.

The chain has TRBV11-2 and TRBJ1-4; TRBD1 matches at 9 bases. Germline V CDR1 and CDR2: SGHAT, FQNNGV. This CDR3 comprises 15 residues. V shed 5 bases, J shed 7 bases, and the junction held 8 bases outside the gene matches. For the CDR3, the DNA is TGTGCCAGCAGCAGCAACAGGGGGCGCGGTGAAAAACTGTTTTTT. This sequence encodes CASSSNRGRGEKLFF.

A remark on this clone: One end of the junction does not line up with germline, which may come from a read error. The identical CDR3 is also encoded by other nucleotide sequences in the sample. The chain links TRBV28 to TRBJ1-4; D gene uncertain. The CDR3 covers 13 residues. Looked up from germline, CDR1 is MDHEN and CDR2 is SYDVKM. CDR3 DNA sequence: TGTGCTAGCACGGATGCAACTAATGAAAAACTGTTTTTT. Translation gives CASTDATNEKLFF.

The chain uses TRBV9 and TRBJ1-1; TRBD1 agrees at 7 bases. V was pared by 4 bases and J by 2 bases, with 8 bases of the junction left unmatched. CDR1 SGDLS and CDR2 YYNGEE come from the germline V gene. This CDR3 spans 15 amino acids. CDR3 sequence (DNA): TGTGCCAGCAGCTCCCAACAGGGGATAAACACTGAAGCTTTCTTT. It translates to CASSSQQGINTEAFF. Complete variable domain (other parts from reference TRBV9 and TRBJ1-1): DSGVTQTPKHLITATGQRVTLRCSPRSGDLSVYWYQQSLDQGLQFLIQYYNGEERAKGNILERFSAQQFPDLHSELNLSSLELGDSALYFCASSSQQGINTEAFFGQGTRLTVV.

The chain is built from TRBV6-5 and TRBJ2-2; D is unclear. This CDR3 contains 15 residues. In germline, CDR1 is MNHEY, CDR2 SVGAGI. The V end was cut by 0 bases, the J end by 6 bases, with 11 bases between. CDR3 residues: CASSYSILTPGELFF. The CDR3, as DNA: TGTGCCAGCAGTTACTCGATACTAACACCCGGGGAGCTGTTTTTT.

This clone was seen only once. The chain uses TRBV5-1 and TRBJ2-3; 7 nucleotides line up with TRBD2. The CDR3 consists of 14 residues. The J segment lost 0 bases and the V segment lost 5 bases, leaving 3 bases of the junction unmatched. Germline lookup yields CDR1 SGHRS and CDR2 YFSETQ. This CDR3 is CASRTGGSTDTQYF. The CDR3 region has the DNA TGCGCCAGCAGGACGGGGGGAAGCACAGATACGCAGTATTTT.

V and J are TRBV27 and TRBJ1-5, with D perhaps TRBD1 (5 bases). The ends were cut back, 5 bases at V and 12 bases at J, with 20 bases in the middle. Per germline, CDR1 MNHEY and CDR2 SMNVEV (reference sequence). The length of the CDR3 is 14 residues. In DNA, the CDR3 is TGTGCCAGCAGTCCCCTTGGGGGTTTGGTGCGCCAGCATTTT. This codes for CASSPLGGLVRQHF.

V is TRBV5-8 and J is TRBJ2-5; D perhaps matches TRBD2 (5 bases). Per the germline V gene, CDR1 is SGHTS and CDR2 is YDEGEE. Trimming pared 7 bases from V and 5 bases from J, leaving 18 bases between. The CDR3 is 14 amino acids. The CDR3 nucleotides read TGTGCCAGCGCACTAGGGTTAGATTGGGAGACCCAGTACTTC. It codes for CASALGLDWETQYF.

The CDR3 protein is CAWRRDRPYGYTF. CDR3 sequence (DNA): TGTGCCTGGAGGAGGGACAGACCCTATGGCTACACCTTC. The J gene is TRBJ1-2, the V gene TRBV30; the match to TRBD1 covers 7 bases. Germline CDR1 is GTSNPN and CDR2 is SVGIG (reference sequence). Trimming cost V 3 bases and J 4 bases; bases outside gene matches: 5. The CDR3 contains 13 residues.

This sequence joins TRBV18 and TRBJ2-2; D remains unclear. The CDR3 loop spans 12 amino acids. CDR1 and CDR2 (germline): KGHSH, LQKENI. V lost 3 bases and J 3 bases, leaving 2 bases between the germline ends. This CDR3 reads CASSPYTGELFF. The CDR3 DNA reads as TGTGCCAGCTCACCCTACACCGGGGAGCTGTTTTTT. The whole variable domain, filled in from reference TRBV18 and TRBJ2-2, reads NAGVMQNPRHLVRRRGQEARLRCSPMKGHSHVYWYRQLPEEGLKFMVYLQKENIIDESGMPKERFSAEFPKEGPSILRIQQVVRGDSAAYFCASSPYTGELFFGEGSRLTVL.

The chain joins TRBV7-2 to TRBJ2-6; D gene unclear. The germline gives CDR1 SGHTA, CDR2 FQGNSA. The CDR3 covers 14 residues. Trimming took 8 bases from V and 1 from J, leaving 9 bases between them. In DNA, the CDR3 is TGTGCCAGCCGGTGGGGATCTGGGGCCAACGTCCTGACTTTC. Encoded protein: CASRWGSGANVLTF.

The CDR3 spells CASSQGGYEQYF. The CDR3 DNA follows: TGTGCCAGTAGTCAGGGTGGATACGAGCAGTACTTC. This chain links TRBV19 with TRBJ2-7, with D perhaps TRBD1 (5 bases). CDR3 length: 12 amino acids. The V gene lost 5 bases and the J gene lost 4 bases, with 9 bases spanning the gap. Germline V gene lookup returns CDR1 LNHDA and CDR2 SQIVND (reference sequence).

The J gene is TRBJ2-5, the V gene TRBV6-5, with D possibly matching TRBD2 (6 bases). This CDR3 spans 14 amino acids. V lost 6 bases to trimming and J lost 5 bases, with 16 bases between them. Germline CDR1 and CDR2: MNHEY and SVGAGI. Written as DNA, the CDR3 is TGTGCCAGCAGCCTGTTCGGGAGCCGGGAGACCCAGTACTTC. This sequence encodes CASSLFGSRETQYF.